The present TCR beta chain was sequenced within a study of CD8+ T cells in alopecia areata. Study information: Tofacitinib administration to treated patients was oral, at 5 to 10 mg twice daily.

CDR1 and CDR2 (germline): SGHAT, FQNNGV. V lost 3 bases and J lost 6, with 15 bases in between. This CDR3 region has 15 residues. Peripheral blood and lesional scalp punch biopsies were taken from alopecia areata patients. About this clone itself: What it recognizes is unknown.

Broader study findings: Normal scalp had lower clonality than lesional scalp, with alopecia totalis/universalis lesions showing this most strongly.

Sequencing relied on a cDNA template that was reverse transcribed from extracted RNA. The data were produced by immunoSEQ multiplex PCR, yet TCRdb's version contains in-frame clones alone and is incomplete. The sample has fewer than 250,000 clones; roughly 57% are singletons. This clonotype originated in a human donor with alopecia areata. The sequenced sample was CD4+ T cells sorted from blood, obtained at week 0. The rearrangement joins TRBV11-2 to TRBJ2-1, with a possible D match to TRBD2 (5 bases). CDR3 amino acids: CASSFEDSKSNEQFF. In DNA form, the CDR3 reads TGTGCCAGCAGCTTTGAGGACTCAAAGAGCAATGAGCAGTTCTTC.